Listed below are T cell receptor beta chains from one sample, sequenced in a study of cytotoxic CD8 clonotypes in ibrutinib-treated CLL. Using immunoSEQ multiplex PCR, the repertoire was profiled, and TCRdb retains in-frame clones only, with some absent. The profile shows about 17,000 clones, roughly three fifths of them singletons. Specimen: PBMCs, collected after 12 months of ibrutinib treatment. The receptors originated from a human donor with chronic lymphocytic leukemia. CDR3s leave out the opening cysteine and the closing phenylalanine or tryptophan.

j_call	v_call	cdr3_length	cdr3_aa
TRBJ1-2	TRBV18	12	ASSSGAANYGYT
TRBJ2-7	TRBV27	12	ASSLGTGFYEQY
TRBJ2-3	TRBV5-1	15	ASSARTSGASTDTQY
TRBJ2-5	TRBV18	12	ASSPGGTQETQY
TRBJ2-1	TRBV7-9	15	ASSLTGGGSSYNEQF
TRBJ2-5	TRBV5-6	12	ASSLGGQQETQY
TRBJ1-2	TRBV14	12	ASSQPPWNSGYT
TRBJ2-7	TRBV2	12	ASTAGQVVNEQY
TRBJ2-7	TRBV27	12	ASSLRDRGGEQY
TRBJ1-3	TRBV30	14	AWSVLQGRAGNTIY
TRBJ1-3	TRBV11-1	15	ASSSKGGGEPGNTIY
TRBJ2-7	TRBV28	12	ASSPGDREYEQY
TRBJ1-2	TRBV2	11	ASSGGLLYGYT
TRBJ2-7	TRBV11-1	13	ASSLATGVSYEQY
TRBJ2-5	TRBV28	11	ASSLSRAETQY
TRBJ1-2	TRBV29-1	14	SVEDNRAGAWGGYT
TRBJ1-1	TRBV7-9	11	ASSLTSEGEAF
TRBJ2-1	TRBV7-6	13	ASSRSVLAGGEQF
TRBJ2-5	TRBV30	16	AWSVRREGGGYQETQY